The 16 T cell receptor delta chains below come from one sample, sequenced in a study of gamma-delta T cells after stem cell transplantation (dated by TCRdb to between 2015 and 2016). Libraries were built with RT-PCR. Sequenced on an Illumina MiSeq. Clone calls in TCRdb were regenerated from the public reads with CATT, after which identical DNA sequences shared one row. The sample data list approximately 3,000 delta-chain clones, and around 30% of these were observed just once. 23% of the sample is held by the ten biggest clonotypes. Specimen: gamma-delta T cells. The source is a human donor. It is not recorded whose cells these are; they may come from a transplant donor.

The count of this clone is one. This may be a read error, as it is one base from a much larger clone. The chain has TRDV2 and TRDJ1; 9 nucleotides align to TRDD3. The CDR3 runs to 15 residues. The germline gives CDR1 GEAIGNYY, CDR2 EKD. V shed 5 bases, J shed 4 bases, and the junction held 10 bases outside the gene matches. The CDR3 DNA follows: TGTGCCTGTGTCCCACTGGGGGAATACATCGATAAACTCATCTTT. It yields the protein CACVPLGEYIDKLIF.

In its sample, this clone ranks as medium-sized. Different DNA sequences within this sample yield the same CDR3. V gene TRDV2 combines with J gene TRDJ1; 9 bases align to TRDD3. CDR3 length: 19 amino acids. CDR1 is GEAIGNYY and CDR2 is EKD in the germline V gene. V lost 1 base, J lost 0 bases, and 14 bases stayed unmatched. The CDR3 here is CACDTVGTGGPPYTDKLIF. The DNA for the CDR3 is TGTGCCTGTGACACAGTAGGAACTGGGGGACCGCCGTACACCGATAAACTCATCTTT.

J is TRDJ1 and V is TRDV2; 11 nucleotides agree with TRDD3. J lost 0 bases, V lost 0 bases, and 14 bases had no gene match. There are 20 residues in the CDR3. The germline V gene encodes CDR1 GEAIGNYY and CDR2 EKD. Here the CDR3 reads CACDTLSANWGIGYTDKLIF. The CDR3 bases are TGTGCCTGTGACACCCTTTCTGCAAACTGGGGGATAGGGTACACCGATAAACTCATCTTT.

Sample share makes this clone medium-sized. The gene calls are TRDV1 and TRDJ1; TRDD2 matches 7 bases. The CDR3 consists of 17 residues. From germline, CDR1 is TSWWSYY and CDR2 QGS. V trimming: 1 base; J trimming: 7 bases; junction bases outside the gene matches: 15. Here the CDR3 DNA reads TGTGCTCTTGGGGAACGGTTCCTACCGAACTTAAACTTTAAACTCATCTTT. Translated, it gives CALGERFLPNLNFKLIF.

This rearrangement joins TRDV1 to TRDJ1; 8 nucleotides align to TRDD3. J lost 5 bases, V lost 0 bases, and 14 bases had no gene match. The CDR3 loop spans 18 amino acids. Per germline, CDR1 TSWWSYY and CDR2 QGS. The CDR3 nucleotides are TGTGCTCTTGGGGAACTAGGCCTACTAGCTGGGGGACCTGATAAACTCATCTTT. Its protein is CALGELGLLAGGPDKLIF.

By sample share, this clone is large (0.1 to 1%). The same CDR3 can be traced to other DNA sequences in this sample. This sequence joins TRDV1 and TRDJ1; TRDD3 matches 9 bases. This CDR3 is 24 amino acids long. The germline gives CDR1 TSWWSYY, CDR2 QGS. V gave up 3 bases and J gave up 0 bases; unmatched junction bases: 29. CDR3 residues: CALGDFPTNIPILGEIRYTDKLIF. The CDR3, as DNA: TGTGCTCTTGGGGACTTTCCTACGAACATACCTATACTGGGGGAGATCAGGTACACCGATAAACTCATCTTT.

This clone occurred a few times. The V call is TRDV2, the J call TRDJ3; D is ambiguous. Trimming shortened V by 0 bases and J by 0 bases, and 17 bases separated the two germline ends. Germline loops: CDR1 GEAIGNYY, CDR2 EKD. This CDR3 comprises 20 residues. This chain's CDR3 is CACDTASGWSSSWDTRQMFF. CDR3 bases: TGTGCCTGTGACACCGCGTCTGGCTGGTCAAGCTCCTGGGACACCCGACAGATGTTTTTC.

The chain employs TRDV2 and TRDJ1; no reliable D call. CDR1 GEAIGNYY and CDR2 EKD come from the germline V gene. V was clipped by 0 bases and J by 3 bases, with 22 bases between them. The CDR3 consists of 18 residues. CDR3 bases: TGTGCCTGTGACACCGTTGGCTCAGAGGGCCGGGCGGCCGATAAACTCATCTTT. Translation: CACDTVGSEGRAADKLIF.

This clone is deemed medium-sized. The chain recombines TRDV1 with TRDJ1; 8 positions agree with TRDD3. The germline V gene encodes CDR1 TSWWSYY and CDR2 QGS. The CDR3 loop spans 29 amino acids. J lost 0 bases, V lost 5 bases, and 47 bases had no gene match. The CDR3, as DNA: TGTGCTCTTGGGCCTGAGGTCTATTCTACGTTCCGTACTGGGGGCCCGGGACCCCCGGCTCCCCTCTACACCGATAAACTCATCTTT. Amino acid sequence: CALGPEVYSTFRTGGPGPPAPLYTDKLIF.

The genes are TRDV1 and TRDJ1; TRDD3 might be the D (5 bases). The CDR3 consists of 17 residues. V shed 0 bases and J shed 3 bases, with 17 bases lying between them. Germline loops: CDR1 TSWWSYY, CDR2 QGS. In nucleotides, the CDR3 is TGTGCTCTTGGGGAACTATGGTCCCCCCGGGGAGCCGATAAACTCATCTTT. Protein product: CALGELWSPRGADKLIF.

The rearrangement joins TRDV2 to TRDJ1; no clear D. V dropped 0 bases and J dropped 5 bases, with 15 bases sitting between them. CDR3 size: 15 residues. Germline-derived CDR1 and CDR2 are GEAIGNYY and EKD. The CDR3 here is CACDTISPATDKLIF. The CDR3 DNA reads TGTGCCTGTGACACCATTAGTCCTGCAACTGATAAACTCATCTTT.

This clone was detected a few times. The chain is built from TRDV2 and TRDJ1; TRDD3 matches at 12 bases. V was clipped by 6 bases and J by 2 bases; unmatched bases: 27. Looked up from germline, CDR1 is GEAIGNYY and CDR2 is EKD. The CDR3 contains 22 residues. CDR3: CACTPLSSYSGGYEGGTDKLIF. The CDR3 DNA reads as TGTGCCTGTACCCCCCTATCTTCCTACTCTGGGGGATACGAGGGGGGGACCGATAAACTCATCTTT.

With regard to this clone: A much larger clonotype is one base distant, so this may be a read error. The V call is TRDV2, the J call TRDJ2; TRDD3 might be the D (6 bases). Germline CDR1 is GEAIGNYY and CDR2 is EKD. This CDR3 comprises 21 residues. CDR3 in DNA: TGTGCCCGTGACACCATTTTCTGGGGAACGAATACGGAGAATTGGTCAGCACAACTCTTCTTT. Translated: CARDTIFWGTNTENWSAQLFF.

With regard to this clone: This sequence is one base from a far larger clone and is likely a read error. The chain joins TRDV2 to TRDJ3; 7 nucleotides match TRDD3. The CDR3 is 21 amino acids. J gave up 2 bases and V 1 base, and 16 bases lay outside the gene matches. Germline V gene sequence: CDR1 GEAIGNYY, CDR2 EKD. The CDR3 spells CACDTPGSGGHVAWDTRQMFF. DNA of the CDR3: TGTGCCTGTGACACGCCTGGAAGTGGGGGACACGTCGCCTGGGACACCCGACAGATGTTTTTC.

This clone was found a few times. The chain has TRDV2 and TRDJ3, with TRDD3 matching over 9 bases. J lost 1 base, V lost 1 base, and 13 bases had no gene match. Germline V gene data show CDR1 as GEAIGNYY and CDR2 as EKD. The CDR3 runs 21 residues. This CDR3 reads CACDTIRGIQSASWDTRQMFF. CDR3 coding DNA: TGTGCCTGTGACACGATCCGGGGGATACAAAGTGCGTCCTGGGACACCCGACAGATGTTTTTC.

This clone is medium-sized (0.01 to 0.1%) within its sample. J is TRDJ1 and V is TRDV2, with 10 bases fitting TRDD3. Germline lookup yields CDR1 GEAIGNYY and CDR2 EKD. The CDR3 sequence is 19 residues long. The V segment lost 3 bases and the J segment 0 bases; nucleotides outside the gene matches: 15. In DNA form, the CDR3 reads TGTGCCTGTGACCCGCTGAAACTACGTACTGGGGGATACACCGATAAACTCATCTTT. Its translation is CACDPLKLRTGGYTDKLIF.